This TCR beta chain was profiled in a study of blood T cells in healthy people across ages. Study conclusions and caveats: Naive CD4+ cells and diversity were both higher in long-lived donors than in aged donors.

V was trimmed by 5 bases and J by 7 bases, leaving 17 bases between them. Germline V gives CDR1 MNHEY, CDR2 SVGEGT. This CDR3 has 14 residues. For the second PCR, which ran for about 6 to 11 cycles, a sample-barcoded 5' primer and a J-beta primer mix were used. MiXCR was run by TCRdb on the 5' RACE reads, yielding one entry per CDR3 protein. Of approximately 1.5 million distinct CDR3 sequences listed, roughly 43% were seen once; the top ten hold about 4.1%. With respect to this clonotype: Its matching antigen is unknown.

This clonotype was sampled from a woman under 30 in good health. Source material: blood. This rearrangement joins TRBV6-2 or TRBV6-3 to TRBJ1-2; D gene uncertain. The DNA for the CDR3 is TGTGCCAGCAGTAGAGAACGGGTGCATGGTGGCTACACCTTC. It encodes CASSRERVHGGYTF.